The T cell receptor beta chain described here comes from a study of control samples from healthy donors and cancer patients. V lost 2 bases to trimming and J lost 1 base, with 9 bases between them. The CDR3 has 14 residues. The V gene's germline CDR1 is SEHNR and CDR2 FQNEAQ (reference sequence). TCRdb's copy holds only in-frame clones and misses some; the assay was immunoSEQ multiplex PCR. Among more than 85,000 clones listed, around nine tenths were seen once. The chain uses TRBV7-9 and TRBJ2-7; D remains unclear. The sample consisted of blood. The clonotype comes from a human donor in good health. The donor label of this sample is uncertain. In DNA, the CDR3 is TGTGCCAGCAGCTTAAGTGAGAGGTCCTACGAGCAGTACTTC. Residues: CASSLSERSYEQYF.